Each of the 22 T cell receptor beta chains below was sequenced from the same sample in a study of blood T cell repertoires in COVID-19. The repertoire was sequenced with immunoSEQ multiplex PCR; TCRdb's copy has only in-frame clones and lacks some. The sample carries about 100,000 clones, about nine tenths recorded once. Sequenced sample: peripheral blood. The receptor set was obtained from a man in his sixties with acute or convalescent COVID-19.

CDR3 nucleotides: TGTGCCAGCAGCTTGACGGGACAGGGAAATCAGCCCCAGCATTTT. It is translated as CASSLTGQGNQPQHF. This rearrangement joins TRBV5-5 to TRBJ1-5; TRBD1 agrees at 9 bases. Trimming took 1 base from V and 4 from J; bases not matched to a gene: 3. The CDR3 consists of 15 residues. Germline CDR1 reads SGHKS; CDR2 reads YYEKEE (reference sequence).

V is TRBV5-4 and J is TRBJ1-1; D is ambiguous. The CDR3 has 14 residues. Germline CDR1 reads SGHNT; CDR2 reads YYREEE (reference sequence). V was trimmed by 4 bases and J by 1 base, leaving 11 bases between them. The CDR3 DNA reads TGTGCCAGCAGCCTGGCTCGGGGGAACACTGAAGCTTTCTTT. Translation: CASSLARGNTEAFF.

This sequence joins TRBV5-4 and TRBJ2-5, with D possibly matching TRBD1 (6 bases). Germline values: CDR1 SGHNT, CDR2 YYREEE (reference sequence). The V end was cut by 4 bases, the J end by 0 bases, with 19 bases between. The CDR3 covers 17 residues. The CDR3 nucleotides are TGTGCCAGCAGCCACTTTTCAGGACAGCCTTACCAAGAGACCCAGTACTTC. Amino acid sequence: CASSHFSGQPYQETQYF.

The chain combines TRBV7-9 with TRBJ1-4; D call uncertain. Germline CDR1 SEHNR, CDR2 FQNEAQ (reference sequence). V lost 5 bases to trimming and J lost 4 bases, with 8 bases between them. CDR3 size: 13 residues. Here the CDR3 DNA reads TGTGCCAGCAGCATCGACATTAATGAAAAACTGTTTTTT. Its protein is CASSIDINEKLFF.

The chain is built from TRBV19 and TRBJ1-1; 8 nucleotides align to TRBD1. V lost 0 bases to trimming and J lost 3 bases; unmatched junction nucleotides: 9. The CDR3 loop spans 17 amino acids. CDR1 and CDR2 from the germline V gene are LNHDA and SQIVND (reference sequence). The CDR3 coding sequence is TGTGCCAGTAGTATAGATCAGAACAGGGGGATAGACACTGAAGCTTTCTTT. This sequence encodes CASSIDQNRGIDTEAFF.

V gene TRBV5-5 combines with J gene TRBJ1-1; 9 bases line up with TRBD1. This CDR3 has 15 residues. Germline CDR1 and CDR2: SGHKS and YYEKEE (reference sequence). Germline trimming cut 1 base from V and 1 base from J; bases unmatched to any gene: 2. The CDR3 DNA is TGTGCCAGCAGCTTGCGGACAGGGGCGAACACTGAAGCTTTCTTT. Translation gives CASSLRTGANTEAFF.

The chain's CDR3 is CSAQAGNTIYF. The DNA of the CDR3 is TGCAGCGCCCAGGCTGGAAACACCATATATTTT. V is TRBV29-1 and J is TRBJ1-3; D uncertain. The V gene's germline CDR1 is SQVTM and CDR2 ANQGSEA. Trimming stripped 7 bases from V and 2 bases from J, with 6 bases between. The CDR3 consists of 11 residues.

This clone was seen just once. The chain has TRBV5-7 and TRBJ2-7; TRBD2 might be the D (5 bases). TRBV5-7 qualifies as an ORF whose function is uncertain. The ends were cut back, 2 bases at V and 6 bases at J, with 12 bases in the middle. The CDR3 consists of 13 residues. DNA of the CDR3: TGTGCCAGCAGCTTTTACCTCCGGGGCGAGCAGTACGTC. Amino acids: CASSFYLRGEQYV.

The chain is built from TRBV6-5 and TRBJ1-1; no clear D gene. This CDR3 has 13 amino acids. CDR1 MNHEY and CDR2 SVGAGI come from the germline V gene. Trimming left V 0 bases short and J 2 bases short, with 4 bases between. DNA of the CDR3: TGTGCCAGCAGTTACTCGGCTAACACTGAAGCTTTCTTT. Its protein is CASSYSANTEAFF.

The CDR3 here is CASSYRQGLAQPQHF. The CDR3 bases are TGTGCCAGCAGTTATCGGCAGGGGTTAGCCCAGCCCCAGCATTTT. This chain joins TRBV6-2 or TRBV6-3 and TRBJ1-5, with D possibly TRBD1 on 6 matching bases. V lost 3 bases to trimming and J lost 7 bases, with 16 bases between them. The CDR3 consists of 15 residues. Germline V gene data show CDR1 as MNHEY and CDR2 as SVGEGT.

This chain links TRBV10-3 with TRBJ1-3, with 8 bases lining up with TRBD1. Germline lookup yields CDR1 ENHRY and CDR2 SYGVKD. V shed 7 bases, J shed 0 bases, and the junction held 5 bases outside the gene matches. The length of the CDR3 is 15 residues. The CDR3 nucleotides read TGTGCCATCACCTCAGGACAGGGCTCTGGAAACACCATATATTTT. It is translated as CAITSGQGSGNTIYF.

The chain carries TRBV6-2 or TRBV6-3 and TRBJ1-2; D gene unclear. Trimming took off 6 bases at V and 7 bases at J, with 12 bases between the two ends. Germline-derived CDR1 and CDR2 are MNHEY and SVGEGT. The CDR3 is 12 amino acids. In DNA form, the CDR3 reads TGTGCCAGCAGCACCTCGGGGTTTGGCTACACCTTC. Its protein product is CASSTSGFGYTF.

The rearrangement links TRBV9 to TRBJ2-2; TRBD2 matches 7 bases. The V and J ends lost 0 bases and 3 bases, in that order; junction bases with no gene match: 5. The CDR3 is 16 amino acids. Per germline, CDR1 SGDLS and CDR2 YYNGEE. DNA for the CDR3: TGTGCCAGCAGCGTAGAGGGCGGGGGATACACCGGGGAGCTGTTTTTT. Translation: CASSVEGGGYTGELFF.

This clone has just one count. This chain connects TRBV4-1 to TRBJ2-5; 8 nucleotides line up with TRBD2. The ends lost 1 base at V and 5 bases at J; junction bases unmatched: 6. CDR1 and CDR2 from the germline V gene are MGHRA and YSYEKL. The CDR3 is 15 amino acids. CDR3 sequence: CASSQGRTSRETQYF. The DNA of the CDR3 is TGCGCCAGCAGCCAAGGAAGGACTAGCCGGGAGACCCAGTACTTC.

This chain connects TRBV5-4 to TRBJ2-1; 9 nucleotides align to TRBD2. In germline, CDR1 is SGHNT, CDR2 YYREEE (reference sequence). The CDR3 runs 17 residues. Germline trimming cut 4 bases from V and 5 bases from J; bases unmatched to any gene: 13. The CDR3 sequence: CASSPAGGGARNNEQFF. The CDR3 coding sequence is TGTGCCAGCAGCCCCGCGGGGGGGGGAGCTCGGAACAATGAGCAGTTCTTC.

This chain joins TRBV2 and TRBJ2-7; 7 bases line up with TRBD2. CDR1 and CDR2 (germline): SNHLY, FYNNEI. This CDR3 region has 12 residues. The junction had 14 bases not matched to a gene; V was cut back by 8 bases and J by 13 bases. The CDR3 nucleotides read TGTGCCAGCCGCGGCAGCGGGAACCCTGTTTACGTC. As protein: CASRGSGNPVYV.

In DNA form, the CDR3 reads TGTGCCAGTAGCTCTAGGGACAGGGGGAACTATGGCTACACCTTC. This codes for CASSSRDRGNYGYTF. The rearrangement uses TRBV19 and TRBJ1-2; TRBD1 matches at 11 bases. This CDR3 contains 15 residues. CDR1 and CDR2 from the germline V gene are LNHDA and SQIVND (reference sequence). Trimming at V came to 6 bases and at J to 2 bases, leaving 5 bases not matched to a gene.

This chain joins TRBV6-2 or TRBV6-3 and TRBJ1-2, with D unclear. Germline values: CDR1 MNHEY, CDR2 SVGEGT. There are 17 residues in the CDR3. Trimming cost V 0 bases and J 0 bases, with 14 bases left between them. The chain's CDR3 is CASSYSKAAAPNYGYTF. CDR3 bases: TGTGCCAGCAGTTACTCGAAGGCGGCCGCACCTAACTATGGCTACACCTTC.

In its sample, this clone was seen once. CDR3 amino acids: CASSDSVYEQYV. CDR3 bases: TGTGCCAGCAGTGATTCGGTTTACGAGCAGTACGTC. The gene calls are TRBV2 and TRBJ2-7; no clear D. The CDR3 is made up of 12 amino acids. Looked up from germline, CDR1 is SNHLY and CDR2 is FYNNEI. Trimming took off 3 bases at V and 4 bases at J, with 7 bases between the two ends.

This chain joins TRBV11-3 and TRBJ1-5; weak D call: TRBD1 (5 bases). CDR1 SGHNT and CDR2 YENEEA come from the germline V gene. Trimming shortened V by 6 bases and J by 4 bases, and 10 bases separated the two germline ends. CDR3 size: 13 residues. The CDR3 bases are TGTGCCAGCAGTCAGGGAATTAATCAGCCCCAGCATTTT. It specifies CASSQGINQPQHF.

The V gene is TRBV7-9, the J gene TRBJ1-1, with 10 bases aligning to TRBD1. With 5 bases clipped from V and 6 bases from J, the junction kept 9 bases outside the gene matches. Germline V lookup: CDR1 SEHNR, CDR2 FQNEAQ (reference sequence). This CDR3 has 15 residues. This CDR3 reads CASSPRSGTGAEAFF. The CDR3 nucleotides are TGTGCCAGCAGCCCCCGATCCGGGACAGGGGCTGAAGCTTTCTTT.

This chain connects TRBV7-9 to TRBJ1-4, with 7 bases aligning to TRBD1. J gave up 8 bases and V 0 bases, and 3 bases lay outside the gene matches. This CDR3 spans 14 amino acids. Germline loops: CDR1 SEHNR, CDR2 FQNEAQ (reference sequence). CDR3 amino acids: CASSLAGTVEKLFF. The CDR3 DNA reads TGTGCCAGCAGCTTAGCAGGGACAGTAGAAAAACTGTTTTTT. The whole variable domain, remainder taken from reference TRBV7-9 and TRBJ1-4, is DTGVSQNPRHKITKRGQNVTFRCDPISEHNRLYWYRQTLGQGPEFLTYFQNEAQLEKSRLLSDRFSAERPKGSFSTLEIQRTEQGDSAMYLCASSLAGTVEKLFFGSGTQLSVL.